The sequence of this TCR beta chain was determined in a study of T cell clonality in common variable immunodeficiency. Study-level points and caveats: Links between repertoire features and CVID complications were heterogeneity-limited. Fewer deletions and N-nucleotide insertions were reportedly seen in common variable immunodeficiency TCR beta sequences.

Trimming took off 0 bases at V and 9 bases at J, with 18 bases between the two ends. From germline, CDR1 is KGHSH and CDR2 LQKENI. CDR3 size: 17 residues. This clone was picked up many times. What it recognizes is unknown. Sequencing ends 3 residues short of the CDR3 end; the germline J gene provides the rest. The protocol was immunoSEQ multiplex PCR, while the TCRdb copy is restricted to in-frame clones and leaves out a portion. This sample has tens of thousands of clones, each found more than once. The chain has TRBV18 and TRBJ1-6; TRBD1 might be the D (6 bases). The receptor was isolated from a person aged 18-70 years in good health. Material: peripheral blood mononuclear cells. The DNA read from the CDR3 is TGTGCCAGCTCACCACCGGAGCAGGGGTCCGTACCTTCACCC. It translates to CASSPPEQGSVPSP. The whole CDR3 sequence reads CASSPPEQGSVPSPLHF. The full variable domain, rest sourced from reference TRBV18 and TRBJ1-6, is NAGVMQNPRHLVRRRGQEARLRCSPMKGHSHVYWYRQLPEEGLKFMVYLQKENIIDESGMPKERFSAEFPKEGPSILRIQQVVRGDSAAYFCASSPPEQGSVPSPLHFGNGTRLTVT.